This T cell receptor (beta chain) was obtained from a study of shared clonotypes between healthy human individuals. CDR1 is SGHNT, CDR2 YYREEE, per germline (reference sequence). The V end lost 0 bases, the J end lost 4 bases, and 13 bases lay between the germline ends. This CDR3 has 15 residues. Profiling relied on immunoSEQ multiplex PCR, and the TCRdb table lists in-frame clones only, not all of them. Of fewer than 2.5 million clones listed, under 95% are singletons. The rearrangement uses TRBV5-4 and TRBJ1-1, with D possibly matching TRBD1 (5 bases). Material: naive CD4+ T cells from PBMCs. The subset here: CD45RA+ positively selected. This receptor was taken from a man aged 18 to 29 in good health. Some clones in this sample may be carry-over from other donors' samples. CDR3 bases: TGTGCCAGCAGCTTGGAAGGGGCGGTCGGCACTGAAGCTTTCTTT. Translating gives CASSLEGAVGTEAFF.